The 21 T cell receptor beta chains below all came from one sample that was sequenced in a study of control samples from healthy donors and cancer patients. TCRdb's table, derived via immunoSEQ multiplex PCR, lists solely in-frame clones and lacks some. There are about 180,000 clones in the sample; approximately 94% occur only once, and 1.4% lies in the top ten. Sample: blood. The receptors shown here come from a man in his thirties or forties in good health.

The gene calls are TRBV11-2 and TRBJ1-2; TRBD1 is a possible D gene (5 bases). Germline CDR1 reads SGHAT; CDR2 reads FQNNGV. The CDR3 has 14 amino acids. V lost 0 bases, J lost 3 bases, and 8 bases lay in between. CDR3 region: CASSLDGADYGYTF. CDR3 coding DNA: TGTGCCAGCAGCTTAGATGGGGCCGACTATGGCTACACCTTC.

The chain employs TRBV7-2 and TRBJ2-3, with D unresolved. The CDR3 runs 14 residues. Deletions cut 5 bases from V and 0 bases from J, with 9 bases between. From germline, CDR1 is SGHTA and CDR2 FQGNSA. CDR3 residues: CASSLGPSTDTQYF. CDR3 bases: TGTGCCAGCAGCCTAGGACCGAGCACAGATACGCAGTATTTT.

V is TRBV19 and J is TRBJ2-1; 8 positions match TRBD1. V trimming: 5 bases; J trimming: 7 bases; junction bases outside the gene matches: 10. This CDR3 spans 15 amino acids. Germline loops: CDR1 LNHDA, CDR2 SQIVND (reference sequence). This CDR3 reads CASSADRGVWNEQFF. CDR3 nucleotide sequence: TGTGCCAGTAGTGCCGACAGGGGTGTTTGGAATGAGCAGTTCTTC.

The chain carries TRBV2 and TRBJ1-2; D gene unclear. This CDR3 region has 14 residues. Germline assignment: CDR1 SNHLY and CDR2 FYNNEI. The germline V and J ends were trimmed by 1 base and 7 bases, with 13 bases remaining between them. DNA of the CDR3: TGTGCCAGCAGTGAAGAGCGGGGTCTGGTTGGCTACACCTTC. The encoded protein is CASSEERGLVGYTF.

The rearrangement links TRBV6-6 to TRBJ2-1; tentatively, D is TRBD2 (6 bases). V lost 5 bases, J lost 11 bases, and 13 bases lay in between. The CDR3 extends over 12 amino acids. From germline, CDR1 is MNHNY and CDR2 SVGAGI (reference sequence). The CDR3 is CASSPPGDKQFF. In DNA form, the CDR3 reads TGTGCCAGCAGTCCCCCGGGGGATAAGCAGTTCTTC.

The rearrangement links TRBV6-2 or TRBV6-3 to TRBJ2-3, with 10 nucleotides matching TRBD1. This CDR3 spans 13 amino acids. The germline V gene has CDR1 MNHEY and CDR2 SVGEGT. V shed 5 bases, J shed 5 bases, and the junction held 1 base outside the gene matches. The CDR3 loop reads CASSDRGRDTQYF. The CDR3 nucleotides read TGTGCCAGCAGTGACAGGGGGCGAGATACGCAGTATTTT.

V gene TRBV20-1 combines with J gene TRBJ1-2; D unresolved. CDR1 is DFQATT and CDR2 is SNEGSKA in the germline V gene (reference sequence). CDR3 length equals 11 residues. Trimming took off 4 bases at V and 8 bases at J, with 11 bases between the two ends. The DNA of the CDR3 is TGCAGTGCTACCCTAAGAAAGGGCTACACCTTC. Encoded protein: CSATLRKGYTF.

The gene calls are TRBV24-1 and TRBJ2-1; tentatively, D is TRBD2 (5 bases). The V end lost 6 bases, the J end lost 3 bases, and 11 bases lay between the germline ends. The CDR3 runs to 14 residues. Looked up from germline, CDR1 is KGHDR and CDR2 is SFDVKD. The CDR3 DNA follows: TGTGCCACCAGTCATCCTAGCATCTACAATGAGCAGTTCTTC. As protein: CATSHPSIYNEQFF.

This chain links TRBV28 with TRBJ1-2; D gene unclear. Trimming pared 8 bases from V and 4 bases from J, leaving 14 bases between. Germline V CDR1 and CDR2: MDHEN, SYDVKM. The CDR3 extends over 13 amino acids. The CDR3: CASRPRTGYGYTF. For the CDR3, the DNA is TGTGCCAGCCGACCCAGGACGGGCTATGGCTACACCTTC.

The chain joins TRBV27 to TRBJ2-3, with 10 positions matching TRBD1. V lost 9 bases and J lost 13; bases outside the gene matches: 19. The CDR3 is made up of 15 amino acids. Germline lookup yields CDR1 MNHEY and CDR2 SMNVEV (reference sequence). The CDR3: CARTRTGGPQRMEYF. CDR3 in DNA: TGTGCCAGGACAAGGACAGGGGGGCCACAGAGAATGGAGTATTTT.

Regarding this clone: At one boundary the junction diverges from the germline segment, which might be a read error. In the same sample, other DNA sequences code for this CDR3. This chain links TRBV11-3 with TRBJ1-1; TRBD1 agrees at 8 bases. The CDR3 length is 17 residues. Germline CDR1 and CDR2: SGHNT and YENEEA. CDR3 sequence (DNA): TGTGCCAGTAGCTTGACGGACAGGGTAGGGGAAAACACTGAAGCTTTCTTT. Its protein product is CASSLTDRVGENTEAFF.

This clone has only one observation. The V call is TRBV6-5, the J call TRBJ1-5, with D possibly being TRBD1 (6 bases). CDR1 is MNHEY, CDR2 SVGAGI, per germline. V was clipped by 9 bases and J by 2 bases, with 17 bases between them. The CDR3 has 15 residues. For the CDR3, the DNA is TGTGCCAGTCAGACCCCGGGACATCGCAATCAGCCCCAGCATTTT. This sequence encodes CASQTPGHRNQPQHF.

The CDR3 reads CASSLGRGAGEAFF. The CDR3 DNA sequence: TGTGCCAGTAGCCTTGGCAGGGGGGCCGGTGAAGCTTTCTTT. The V gene is TRBV19, the J gene TRBJ1-1; TRBD1 matches at 7 bases. V lost 6 bases and J lost 7; bases outside the gene matches: 11. Germline CDR1 LNHDA, CDR2 SQIVND (reference sequence). The CDR3 totals 14 residues.

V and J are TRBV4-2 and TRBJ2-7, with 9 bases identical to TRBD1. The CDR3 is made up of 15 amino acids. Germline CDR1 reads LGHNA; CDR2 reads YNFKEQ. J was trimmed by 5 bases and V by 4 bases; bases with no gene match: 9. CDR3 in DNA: TGTGCCAGCAGCCTGGGGACAGGGAGGGCTAACGAGCAGTACTTC. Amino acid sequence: CASSLGTGRANEQYF.

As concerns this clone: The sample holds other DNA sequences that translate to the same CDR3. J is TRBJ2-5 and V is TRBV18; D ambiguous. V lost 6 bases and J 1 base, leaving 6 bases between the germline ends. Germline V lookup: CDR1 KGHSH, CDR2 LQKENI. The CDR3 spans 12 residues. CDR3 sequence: CASSRTQETQYF. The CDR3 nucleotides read TGTGCCAGCTCCCGAACCCAAGAGACCCAGTACTTC.

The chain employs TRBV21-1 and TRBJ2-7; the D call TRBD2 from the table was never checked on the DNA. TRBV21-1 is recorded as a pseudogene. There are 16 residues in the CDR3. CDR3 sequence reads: CASRGGTPLAIYEQYF. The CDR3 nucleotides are TGTGCCAGCAGGGGCGGAACGCCCCTAGCAATATACGAGCAGTACTTC.

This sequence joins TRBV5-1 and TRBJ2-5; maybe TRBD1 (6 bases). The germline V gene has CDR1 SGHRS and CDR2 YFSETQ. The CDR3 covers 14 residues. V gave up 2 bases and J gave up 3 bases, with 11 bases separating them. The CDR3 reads CASSFGDRKETQYF. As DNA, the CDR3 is TGCGCCAGCAGCTTTGGCGACAGGAAAGAGACCCAGTACTTC.

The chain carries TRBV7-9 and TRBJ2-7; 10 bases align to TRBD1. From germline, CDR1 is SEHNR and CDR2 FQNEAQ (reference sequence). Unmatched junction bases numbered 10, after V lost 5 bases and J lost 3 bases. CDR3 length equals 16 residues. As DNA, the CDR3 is TGTGCCAGCAGCCCTCGGGACAGGGGAGTAGGCTACGAGCAGTACTTC. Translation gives CASSPRDRGVGYEQYF.

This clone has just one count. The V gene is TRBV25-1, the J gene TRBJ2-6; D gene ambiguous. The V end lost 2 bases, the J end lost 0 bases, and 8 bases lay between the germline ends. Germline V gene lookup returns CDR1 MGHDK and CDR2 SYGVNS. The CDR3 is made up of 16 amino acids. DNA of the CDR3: TGTGCCAGCAGTGAACTTGGGGACTCTGGGGCCAACGTCCTGACTTTC. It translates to CASSELGDSGANVLTF.

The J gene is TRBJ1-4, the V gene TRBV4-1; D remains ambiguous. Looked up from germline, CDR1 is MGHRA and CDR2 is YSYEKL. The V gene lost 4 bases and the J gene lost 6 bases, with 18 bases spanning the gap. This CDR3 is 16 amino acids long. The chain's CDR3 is CASSRPPPGLDEKLFF. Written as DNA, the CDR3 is TGCGCCAGCAGCCGACCCCCGCCGGGTTTGGATGAAAAACTGTTTTTT.

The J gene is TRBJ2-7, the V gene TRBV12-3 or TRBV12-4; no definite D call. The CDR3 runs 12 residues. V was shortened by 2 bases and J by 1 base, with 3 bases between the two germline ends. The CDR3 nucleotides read TGTGCCAGCAGTTTAACTTCCTACGAGCAGTACTTC. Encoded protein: CASSLTSYEQYF.